These T cell receptor beta chains were read from a single sample in a study of blood T cells in healthy people across ages. Each CDR3 protein gets one entry after TCRdb re-called the 5' RACE reads with MiXCR. The sample lists some 700,000 distinct CDR3 sequences, 22% occurring once. The sample comprised blood. The receptors originated from a man between 65 and 80 years old in good health. CDR3s include the opening cysteine and the closing phenylalanine or tryptophan. The D gene is left open where the match is weak. Size is omitted from some rows. Given values are once, few, many or a class for expanded clones.

j_call,d_call,v_call,clone_size,cdr3_aa,cdr3_nt
TRBJ2-3,TRBD2,TRBV9,.,CASSALAGGRNTQYF,TGTGCCAGCAGCGCCCTAGCGGGGGGGCGCAATACGCAGTATTTT
TRBJ2-5,.,TRBV6-5,.,CASSFLRGQETQYF,TGTGCCAGCAGTTTTCTCAGGGGACAAGAGACCCAGTACTTC
TRBJ1-5,TRBD1,TRBV6-5,few,CASSSGGRGSNQPQHF,TGTGCCAGCAGTTCAGGGGGGCGAGGGAGCAATCAGCCCCAGCATTTT
TRBJ2-3,.,TRBV7-2,many,CASTLGKTQYF,TGTGCCAGCACCCTCGGGAAAACGCAGTATTTT
TRBJ1-5,.,TRBV12-3/TRBV12-4,.,CASILAGSRNQPQHF,TGTGCCAGCATTTTAGCAGGGTCCCGCAATCAGCCCCAGCATTTT
TRBJ2-5,TRBD2,TRBV12-3/TRBV12-4,.,CASSLPRAGQTQYF,TGTGCCAGCAGTCTCCCCCGAGCGGGGCAGACCCAGTACTTC
TRBJ2-1,TRBD1,TRBV28,.,CASSLPVSRGNEQFF,TGTGCCAGCAGCCTCCCCGTTTCCAGGGGGAATGAGCAGTTCTTC
TRBJ2-1,.,TRBV7-9,.,CASSLRALTQSNEQFF,TGTGCCAGCAGCTTACGTGCGTTGACACAGTCCAATGAGCAGTTCTTC
TRBJ2-1,TRBD2,TRBV11-3,.,CASTQWTSGSSNEQFF,TGTGCCAGCACCCAGTGGACTAGCGGGAGTAGCAATGAGCAGTTCTTC
TRBJ1-2,.,TRBV12-3/TRBV12-4,.,CASSFQGFSGYTF,TGTGCCAGCAGTTTCCAGGGGTTCAGTGGCTACACCTTC
TRBJ2-1,.,TRBV12-3/TRBV12-4,.,CASQFRVMNNEQFF,TGTGCCAGCCAGTTCCGGGTCATGAACAATGAGCAGTTCTTC
TRBJ2-5,TRBD2,TRBV7-2,many,CASSLLREGRKTQYF,TGTGCCAGCAGCTTATTGCGGGAGGGCCGAAAGACCCAGTACTTC
TRBJ2-7,.,TRBV10-2,.,CASSDPGPYEQYF,TGCGCCAGCAGTGATCCAGGCCCCTACGAGCAGTACTTC
TRBJ2-7,TRBD1,TRBV29-1,.,CSVSWTGDSYEQYF,TGCAGCGTCAGCTGGACAGGGGATTCCTACGAGCAGTACTTC
TRBJ2-5,.,TRBV19,few,CASSITGQETQYF,TGTGCCAGTAGTATTACAGGGCAAGAGACCCAGTACTTC
TRBJ1-2,.,TRBV28,few,CASSLLWGNYGYTF,TGTGCCAGCAGCCTATTATGGGGGAACTATGGCTACACCTTC
TRBJ2-5,TRBD2,TRBV14,few,CASSRTSVWEFF,TGTGCCAGCAGCCGGACTAGCGTTTGGGAGTTCTTC